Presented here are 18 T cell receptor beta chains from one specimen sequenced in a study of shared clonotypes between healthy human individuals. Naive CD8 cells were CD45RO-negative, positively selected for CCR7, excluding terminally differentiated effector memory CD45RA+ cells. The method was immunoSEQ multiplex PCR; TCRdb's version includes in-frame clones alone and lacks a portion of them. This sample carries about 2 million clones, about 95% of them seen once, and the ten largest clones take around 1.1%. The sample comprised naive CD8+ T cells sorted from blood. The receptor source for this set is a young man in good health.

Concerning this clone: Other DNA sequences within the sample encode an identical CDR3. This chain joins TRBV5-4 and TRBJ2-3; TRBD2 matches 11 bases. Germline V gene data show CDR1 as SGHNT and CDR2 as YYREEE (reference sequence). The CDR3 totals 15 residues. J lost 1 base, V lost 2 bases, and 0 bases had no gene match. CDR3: CASSLLAGGTDTQYF. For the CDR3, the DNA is TGTGCCAGCAGCTTACTAGCGGGAGGCACAGATACGCAGTATTTT.

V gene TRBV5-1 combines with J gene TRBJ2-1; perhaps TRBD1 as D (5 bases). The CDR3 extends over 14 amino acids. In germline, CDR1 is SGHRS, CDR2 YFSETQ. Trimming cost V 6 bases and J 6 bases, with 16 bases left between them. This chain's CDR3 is CASNWGTGINEQFF. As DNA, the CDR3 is TGCGCCAGCAACTGGGGAACAGGAATCAATGAGCAGTTCTTC.

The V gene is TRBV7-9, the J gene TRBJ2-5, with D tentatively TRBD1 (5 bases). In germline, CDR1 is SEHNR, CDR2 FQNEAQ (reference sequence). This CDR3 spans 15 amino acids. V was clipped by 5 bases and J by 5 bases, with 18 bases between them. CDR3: CASSDPDRDRETQYF. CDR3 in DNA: TGTGCCAGCAGCGACCCAGACAGAGATCGGGAGACCCAGTACTTC.

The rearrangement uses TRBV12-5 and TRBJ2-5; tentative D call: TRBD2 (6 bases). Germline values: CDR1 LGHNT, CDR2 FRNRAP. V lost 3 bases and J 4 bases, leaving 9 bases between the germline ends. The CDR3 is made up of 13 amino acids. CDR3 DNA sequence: TGTGCTAGTGGTTTCGGGGGAAGAGAGACCCAGTACTTC. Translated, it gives CASGFGGRETQYF.

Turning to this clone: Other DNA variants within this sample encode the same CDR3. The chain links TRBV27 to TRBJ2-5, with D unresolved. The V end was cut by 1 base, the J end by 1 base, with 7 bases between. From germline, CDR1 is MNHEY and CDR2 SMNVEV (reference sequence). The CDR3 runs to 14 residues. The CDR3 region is CASSLLGTQETQYF. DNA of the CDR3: TGTGCCAGCAGTTTATTGGGTACCCAAGAGACCCAGTACTTC.

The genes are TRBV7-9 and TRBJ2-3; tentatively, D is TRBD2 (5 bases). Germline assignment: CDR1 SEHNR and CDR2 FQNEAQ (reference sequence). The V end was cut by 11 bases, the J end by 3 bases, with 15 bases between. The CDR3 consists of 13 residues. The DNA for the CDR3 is TGTGCCCGCTGTTGCGGGCGGACAGATACGCAGTATTTT. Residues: CARCCGRTDTQYF.

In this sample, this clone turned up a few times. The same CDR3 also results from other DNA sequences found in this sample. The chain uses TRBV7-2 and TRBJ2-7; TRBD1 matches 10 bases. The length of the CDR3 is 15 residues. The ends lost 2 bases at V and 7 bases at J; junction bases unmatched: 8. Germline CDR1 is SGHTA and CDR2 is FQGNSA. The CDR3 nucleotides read TGTGCCAGCAGCTTACAAGGGACAGGGGCGAAAGAGCAGTACTTC. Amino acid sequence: CASSLQGTGAKEQYF.

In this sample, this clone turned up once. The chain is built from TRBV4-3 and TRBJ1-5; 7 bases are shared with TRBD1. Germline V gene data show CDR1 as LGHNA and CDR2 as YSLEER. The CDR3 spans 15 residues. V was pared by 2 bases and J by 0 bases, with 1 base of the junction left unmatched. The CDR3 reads CASSQYRGSNQPQHF. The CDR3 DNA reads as TGCGCCAGCAGCCAATACAGGGGTAGCAATCAGCCCCAGCATTTT.

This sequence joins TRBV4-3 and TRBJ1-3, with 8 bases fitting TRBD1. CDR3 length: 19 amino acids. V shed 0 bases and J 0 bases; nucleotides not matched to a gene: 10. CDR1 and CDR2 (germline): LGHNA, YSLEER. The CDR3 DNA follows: TGCGCCAGCAGCCAAGAGATGGACAGGGTAATTAGCTCTGGAAACACCATATATTTT. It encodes CASSQEMDRVISSGNTIYF.

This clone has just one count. Here the CDR3 DNA reads TGCGCCAGCAGTTTTGACCCCCCGACAGGGAACACCGGGGAGCTGTTTTTT. This gives the protein CASSFDPPTGNTGELFF. J is TRBJ2-2 and V is TRBV5-1; a weak D match, TRBD1 (6 bases). V was trimmed by 5 bases and J by 1 base, leaving 18 bases between them. From germline, CDR1 is SGHRS and CDR2 YFSETQ. CDR3 size: 17 residues. Looking up the rest from reference TRBV5-1 and TRBJ2-2 gives the full variable domain: KAGVTQTPRYLIKTRGQQVTLSCSPISGHRSVSWYQQTPGQGLQFLFEYFSETQRNKGNFPGRFSGRQFSNSRSEMNVSTLELGDSALYLCASSFDPPTGNTGELFFGEGSRLTVL.

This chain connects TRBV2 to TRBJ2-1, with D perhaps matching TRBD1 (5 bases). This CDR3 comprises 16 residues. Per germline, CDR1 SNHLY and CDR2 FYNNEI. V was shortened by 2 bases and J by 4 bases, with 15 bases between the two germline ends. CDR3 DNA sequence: TGTGCCAGCAGTGAACCAGACTTGGGGCCTTACAATGAGCAGTTCTTC. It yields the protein CASSEPDLGPYNEQFF.

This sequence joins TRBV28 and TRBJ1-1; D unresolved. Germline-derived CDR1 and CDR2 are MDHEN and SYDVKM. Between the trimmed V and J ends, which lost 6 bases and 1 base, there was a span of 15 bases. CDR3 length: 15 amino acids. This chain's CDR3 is CASSPFYRSNTEAFF. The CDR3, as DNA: TGTGCCAGCAGCCCGTTCTATAGGTCGAACACTGAAGCTTTCTTT.

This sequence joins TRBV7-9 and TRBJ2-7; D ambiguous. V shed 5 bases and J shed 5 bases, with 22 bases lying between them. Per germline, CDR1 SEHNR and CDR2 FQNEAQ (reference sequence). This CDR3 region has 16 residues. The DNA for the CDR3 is TGTGCCAGCAGCCAAGATCGCGGTACCCTATCGGACGAGCAGTACTTC. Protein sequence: CASSQDRGTLSDEQYF.

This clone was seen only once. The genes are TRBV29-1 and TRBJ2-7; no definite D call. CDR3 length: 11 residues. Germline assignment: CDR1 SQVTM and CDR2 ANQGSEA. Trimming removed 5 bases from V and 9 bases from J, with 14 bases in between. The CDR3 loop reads CSVLFPAGQYF. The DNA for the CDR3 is TGCAGCGTTCTTTTTCCGGCAGGGCAGTACTTC.

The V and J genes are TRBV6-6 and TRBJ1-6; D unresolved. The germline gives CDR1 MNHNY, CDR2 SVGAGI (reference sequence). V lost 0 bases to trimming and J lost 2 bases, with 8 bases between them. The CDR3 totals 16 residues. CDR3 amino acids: CASSYSSFAYNSPLHF. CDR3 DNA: TGTGCCAGCAGTTACTCGAGTTTTGCCTATAATTCACCCCTCCACTTT.

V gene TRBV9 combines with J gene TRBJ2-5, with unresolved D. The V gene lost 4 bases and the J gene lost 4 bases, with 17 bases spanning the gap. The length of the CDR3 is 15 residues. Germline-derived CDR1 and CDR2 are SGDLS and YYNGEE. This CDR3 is CASSPTPRPGETQYF. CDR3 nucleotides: TGTGCCAGCAGCCCAACCCCCCGTCCGGGAGAGACCCAGTACTTC.

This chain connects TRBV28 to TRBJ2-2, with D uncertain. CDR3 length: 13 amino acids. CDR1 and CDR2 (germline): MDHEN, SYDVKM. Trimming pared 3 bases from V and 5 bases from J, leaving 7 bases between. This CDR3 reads CASSLSFTGELFF. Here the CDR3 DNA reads TGTGCCAGCAGTTTGTCGTTTACCGGGGAGCTGTTTTTT.

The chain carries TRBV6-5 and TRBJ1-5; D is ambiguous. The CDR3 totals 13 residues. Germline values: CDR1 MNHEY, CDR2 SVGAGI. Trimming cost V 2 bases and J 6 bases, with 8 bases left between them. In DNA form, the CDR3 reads TGTGCCAGCAGTTACGACGTGAGTCAGCCCCAGCATTTT. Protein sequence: CASSYDVSQPQHF.